This is a list of T cell receptor beta chains from one sample in a study of blood T cell repertoires in COVID-19. This table comes from immunoSEQ multiplex PCR, and its TCRdb copy is limited to in-frame clones, with some not included. The sample shows 110,000 to 150,000 clones, around three quarters of them seen only once. The sample taken for sequencing was peripheral blood. The receptors here all came from a man between 60 and 75 years old with acute or convalescent COVID-19. The CDR3 runs from the conserved cysteine through the conserved F or W. The D gene is left open where the match is weak. Not all rows give a size; the values are once, few, many and, for expanded clones, a class.

>TRBV10-3|TRBJ1-1|NA|NA|12
TGTGCCATCAGTGTCCTCGGTACTGAAGCTTTCTTT
CAISVLGTEAFF
>TRBV7-9|TRBJ1-4|TRBD1|NA|14
TGTGCCAGCAGCTTAGGACAGGGTAATGAAAAACTGTTTTTT
CASSLGQGNEKLFF
>TRBV30|TRBJ2-6|TRBD1|NA|18
TGTGCCTGGAGTAAGGGACAGGGGCAATACTCTGGGGCCAACGTCCTGACTTTC
CAWSKGQGQYSGANVLTF
>TRBV4-3|TRBJ1-2|NA|NA|15
TGCGCCAGCAGCCAGTACAGGGAAGGGAGCTATGGCTACACCTTC
CASSQYREGSYGYTF
>TRBV4-3|TRBJ1-2|TRBD1|NA|15
TGCGCCAGCAGCCAAGCCCCCCAGGGGGCGAGCGGCTACACCTTC
CASSQAPQGASGYTF
>TRBV7-3|TRBJ2-5|TRBD2|NA|14
TGTGCCAGCAGCTTAACCCCCGGGGGGGAGACCCAGTACTTC
CASSLTPGGETQYF
>TRBV3-1/TRBV3-2|TRBJ2-3|NA|NA|15
TGTGCCAGCAGCCAAGTCGGGAGAGTCCCAGATACGCAGTATTTT
CASSQVGRVPDTQYF
>TRBV29-1|TRBJ1-3|TRBD1|NA|15
TGCAGCGTTGACGGACAGGGAGAGGCTGGAAACACCATATATTTT
CSVDGQGEAGNTIYF
>TRBV28|TRBJ1-2|TRBD1|NA|11
TGTGCCAGCAAAGGGGGCGGAGGCTACACCTTC
CASKGGGGYTF
>TRBV6-5|TRBJ2-2|NA|few|15
TGTGCCAGCAGGCTGCCATACGGGGACACCGGGGAGCTGTTTTTT
CASRLPYGDTGELFF
>TRBV25-1|TRBJ2-2|TRBD1|few|14
TGTGCCAGCGGGACAGACAGGAACACCGGGGAGCTGTTTTTT
CASGTDRNTGELFF
>TRBV24-1|TRBJ2-5|NA|NA|15
TGTGCCACCAGTGATTTGGCTGGGCTGCAAGAGACCCAGTACTTC
CATSDLAGLQETQYF
>TRBV18|TRBJ2-4|TRBD1|NA|16
TGTGCCAGTTCCGGACAGGGCGTTGTGGCCAAAAACATTCAGTACTTC
CASSGQGVVAKNIQYF
>TRBV4-2|TRBJ1-5|NA|NA|17
TGTGCCAGCAGCCAAGCATCAACAGACCAAGGCAATCAGCCCCAGCATTTT
CASSQASTDQGNQPQHF
>TRBV3-1/TRBV3-2|TRBJ2-1|NA|NA|15
TGTGCCAGCAGCCAAGAGTCCCAGGGAACCAATGAGCAGTTCTTC
CASSQESQGTNEQFF
>TRBV24-1|TRBJ1-2|TRBD1|NA|16
TGTGCCACCAGTGGTGCGGGACAGGGAGGCGTGGGTGGCTACACCTTC
CATSGAGQGGVGGYTF
>TRBV18|TRBJ1-2|TRBD1|NA|15
TGTGCCAGCTCACCCCGCGGGACAGATGGCTATGGCTACACCTTC
CASSPRGTDGYGYTF
>TRBV11-2|TRBJ1-4|NA|NA|14
TGTGCCAGCAGCAGCCAGGGTCTGGGTGAAAAACTGTTTTTT
CASSSQGLGEKLFF
>TRBV9|TRBJ2-5|NA|NA|14
TGTGCCAGCAGCGTAGGTGAGGGAAGAGAGACCCAGTACTTC
CASSVGEGRETQYF
>TRBV20-1|TRBJ1-3|NA|NA|11
TGCAGTGCTAGGACAGTTGACACCATATATTTT
CSARTVDTIYF
>TRBV7-9|TRBJ2-5|NA|once|14
TGTGCCAGCAGCTTAGGAGCCTCCCAAGAGACCCAGTACTTC
CASSLGASQETQYF
>TRBV7-9|TRBJ1-4|TRBD1|NA|14
TGTGCCAGCAGCTGGACAGGGGGAAATGAAAAACTGTTTTTT
CASSWTGGNEKLFF
>TRBV5-8|TRBJ2-1|TRBD2|NA|16
TGTGCCAGCAGCTCAAGGACTAGCGGGAGGATGAATGAGCAGTTCTTC
CASSSRTSGRMNEQFF
>TRBV18|TRBJ2-7|TRBD2|few|15
TGTGCCAGCTCATCCCGGACTAGCGGCCCGGGGGAGCAGTACTTC
CASSSRTSGPGEQYF
>TRBV5-6|TRBJ2-1|NA|NA|13
TGTGCCAGCAGGCCCCTAGACTACAATGAGCAGTTCTTC
CASRPLDYNEQFF
>TRBV3-1/TRBV3-2|TRBJ1-3|NA|NA|16
TGTGCCAGCAGCCATGCCCTAAGTAACTCTGGAAACACCATATATTTT
CASSHALSNSGNTIYF
>TRBV5-4|TRBJ2-7|NA|NA|15
TGTGCCAGCAGCTCGATAAACTCCAGACAGGACGAGCAGTACTTC
CASSSINSRQDEQYF
>TRBV3-1/TRBV3-2|TRBJ1-6|NA|NA|14
TGTGCCAGCAGAAACAGGGTCGAGATTTCACCCCTCCACTTT
CASRNRVEISPLHF
>TRBV3-1/TRBV3-2|TRBJ2-7|NA|NA|14
TGTGCCAGCAGCCAAGGGGGCGGCCCCTACGAGCAGTACTTC
CASSQGGGPYEQYF
>TRBV6-6|TRBJ2-1|TRBD2|NA|17
TGTGCCAGCAGTCGTTTCGGGACTAGCGGGATTGACAATGAGCAGTTCTTC
CASSRFGTSGIDNEQFF
>TRBV11-3|TRBJ2-1|NA|NA|15
TGTGCCAGCAGCTCCAAGGTGGAGTCCTACAATGAGCAGTTCTTC
CASSSKVESYNEQFF
>TRBV6-6|TRBJ1-4|TRBD1|once|15
TGTGCCAGCAGTTACCTCAGGGGGCAGGATGAAAAACTGTTTTTT
CASSYLRGQDEKLFF
>TRBV5-1|TRBJ2-1|NA|few|15
TGCGCCAGCAGCTCGTTGGGAGGGGGCTACAATGAGCAGTTCTTC
CASSSLGGGYNEQFF
>TRBV15|TRBJ1-2|TRBD1|NA|17
TGTGCCACCAGCAGAGGCAACAGGGGGCCCATACATTATGGCTACACCTTC
CATSRGNRGPIHYGYTF
>TRBV15|TRBJ2-2|TRBD2|once|15
TGTGCCACCAGCGGCGGGGGACTAGCGGCCGGGGAGCTGTTTTTT
CATSGGGLAAGELFF
>TRBV7-2|TRBJ1-2|NA|NA|13
TGTGCCAGCAGCCCACCGGGGGGGCTTGGCTACACCTTC
CASSPPGGLGYTF
>TRBV3-1/TRBV3-2|TRBJ1-2|TRBD1|NA|14
TGTGCCAGCAGCCAGGGACAGGGTTGCCATGGCTACACCTTC
CASSQGQGCHGYTF
>TRBV5-1|TRBJ2-2|TRBD1|once|15
TGCGCCAGCAAGAAGGGACAGATGAACACCGGGGAGCTGTTTTTT
CASKKGQMNTGELFF
>TRBV19|TRBJ1-6|TRBD1|NA|18
TGTGCCAGTAGTGCCGGACAGGGCCGAAGAACCCCGAATTCACCCCTCCACTTT
CASSAGQGRRTPNSPLHF
>TRBV28|TRBJ1-5|NA|NA|16
TGTGCCAGCAGTTTAAGGGGTTGGAGGAGGGATCAGCCCCAGCATTTT
CASSLRGWRRDQPQHF
>TRBV4-3|TRBJ2-2|TRBD2|NA|16
TGCGCCAGCAGCCAAGTGGCTAGCGGAGACACCGGGGAGCTGTTTTTT
CASSQVASGDTGELFF
>TRBV5-1|TRBJ2-7|NA|once|14
TGCGCCAGCAGCTTGGAACCCTCGAGAAACGAGCAGTACTTC
CASSLEPSRNEQYF
>TRBV7-3|TRBJ2-3|TRBD2|NA|17
TGTGCCAGCAGCTATTCCGGGACTAGCGGGAGTATGGGCACGCAGTATTTT
CASSYSGTSGSMGTQYF
>TRBV7-3|TRBJ2-1|NA|NA|14
TGTGCCAGCAGCTTCACGGGGTCCTACAATGAGCAGTTCTTC
CASSFTGSYNEQFF
>TRBV4-3|TRBJ2-5|NA|NA|14
TGCGCCAGCAGCCAAGCTCAGGGTGTGGAGACCCAGTACTTC
CASSQAQGVETQYF
>TRBV2|TRBJ1-4|NA|NA|15
TGTGCCAGCACCCTCCGCCAGGCCGTTACCGAAAAACTGTTTTTT
CASTLRQAVTEKLFF
>TRBV2|TRBJ2-3|TRBD2|NA|17
TGTGCCAGCAGCGATCCGGGACTAGCGGCGGGCACAGATACGCAGTATTTT
CASSDPGLAAGTDTQYF
>TRBV19|TRBJ2-7|TRBD2|NA|14
TGTGCCAGTAGTACCCTACTAGCGAACCACGAGCAGTACTTC
CASSTLLANHEQYF
>TRBV7-8|TRBJ2-7|TRBD2|NA|16
TGTGCCAGCAGCATCCGTAGCGGGAGAACCGGGTACGGGCAGTACTTC
CASSIRSGRTGYGQYF
>TRBV9|TRBJ1-2|NA|NA|13
TGTGCCAGCAGCGTAGGATGGGTCGGGGGCTACACCTTC
CASSVGWVGGYTF
>TRBV28|TRBJ1-6|TRBD1|NA|15
TGTGCCAGCAGGGGGACAGGGACCGGTAATTCACCCCTCCACTTT
CASRGTGTGNSPLHF
>TRBV6-5|TRBJ2-4|NA|NA|15
TGTGCCAGCAGTCCGCTGGGGTCAGGGGAAAGCATTCAGTACTTC
CASSPLGSGESIQYF
>TRBV3-1/TRBV3-2|TRBJ1-1|NA|NA|12
TGTGCCAGCAGCCTCCGGTGGACTGAAGCTTTCTTT
CASSLRWTEAFF
>TRBV29-1|TRBJ2-1|TRBD1|NA|14
TGCAGCGTTGATCGACTGGGACAGGGCAATGAGCAGTTCTTC
CSVDRLGQGNEQFF
>TRBV7-8|TRBJ2-7|NA|few|13
TGTGCCAGCAGCGAACGGTTGTTCGGCGAGCAGTACTTC
CASSERLFGEQYF
>TRBV5-8|TRBJ2-3|TRBD2|NA|15
TGTGCCAGCAGCGGAATGGGACTATCCACAGATACGCAGTATTTT
CASSGMGLSTDTQYF
>TRBV28|TRBJ2-7|TRBD1|NA|14
TGTGCCAGCAACACGGGACAGGGGTCTTTTAAGCAGTACTTC
CASNTGQGSFKQYF
>TRBV15|TRBJ1-5|NA|NA|12
TGTGCCACCAGCAGGCGGGACGGTCCCCAGCATTTT
CATSRRDGPQHF
>TRBV9|TRBJ2-5|NA|NA|14
TGTGCCAGCAGCACTTTTGGTACCCAAGAGACCCAGTACTTC
CASSTFGTQETQYF